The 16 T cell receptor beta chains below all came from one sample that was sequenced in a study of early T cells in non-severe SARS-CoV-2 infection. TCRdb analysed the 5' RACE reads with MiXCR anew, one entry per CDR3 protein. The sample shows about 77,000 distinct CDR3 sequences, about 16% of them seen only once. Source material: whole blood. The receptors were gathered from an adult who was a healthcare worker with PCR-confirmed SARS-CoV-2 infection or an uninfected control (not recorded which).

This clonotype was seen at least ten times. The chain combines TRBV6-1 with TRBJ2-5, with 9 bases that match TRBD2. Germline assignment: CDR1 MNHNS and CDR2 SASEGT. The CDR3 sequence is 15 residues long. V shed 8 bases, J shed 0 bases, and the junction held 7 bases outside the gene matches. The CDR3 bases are TGTGCCAGCCTACCTAGCGGGGCTAACCAAGAGACCCAGTACTTC. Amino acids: CASLPSGANQETQYF.

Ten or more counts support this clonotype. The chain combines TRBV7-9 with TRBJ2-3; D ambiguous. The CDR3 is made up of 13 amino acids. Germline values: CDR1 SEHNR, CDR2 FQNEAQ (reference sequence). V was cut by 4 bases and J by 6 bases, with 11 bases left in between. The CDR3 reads CASSSFLRDTQYF. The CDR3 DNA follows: TGTGCCAGCAGCTCCTTTCTTAGGGATACGCAGTATTTT.

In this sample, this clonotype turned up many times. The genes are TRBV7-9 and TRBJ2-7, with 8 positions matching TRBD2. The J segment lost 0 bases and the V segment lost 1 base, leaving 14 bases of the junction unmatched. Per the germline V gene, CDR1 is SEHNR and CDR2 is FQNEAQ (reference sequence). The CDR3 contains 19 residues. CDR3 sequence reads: CASSLGGWSAGGSSYEQYF. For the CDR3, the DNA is TGTGCCAGCAGCTTAGGAGGGTGGTCGGCGGGAGGTAGCTCCTACGAGCAGTACTTC.

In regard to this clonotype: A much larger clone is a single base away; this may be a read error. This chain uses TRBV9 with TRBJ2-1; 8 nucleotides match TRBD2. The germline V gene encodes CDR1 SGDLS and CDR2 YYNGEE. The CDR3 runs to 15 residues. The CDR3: CASSVALTSGAEQLF. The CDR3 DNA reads TGTGCCAGCAGCGTAGCCTTAACTAGCGGCGCCGAGCAGCTCTTC.

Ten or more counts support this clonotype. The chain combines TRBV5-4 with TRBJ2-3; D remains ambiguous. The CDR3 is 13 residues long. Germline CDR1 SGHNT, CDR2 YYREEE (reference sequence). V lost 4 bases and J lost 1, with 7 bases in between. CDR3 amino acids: CASSPWGTDTQYF. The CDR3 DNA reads TGTGCCAGCAGCCCCTGGGGCACAGATACGCAGTATTTT.

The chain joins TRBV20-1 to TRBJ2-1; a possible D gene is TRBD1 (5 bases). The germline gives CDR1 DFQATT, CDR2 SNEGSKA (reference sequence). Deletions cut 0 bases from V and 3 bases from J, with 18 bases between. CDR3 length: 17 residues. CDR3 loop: CSAREWGRTKRYNEQFF. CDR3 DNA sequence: TGCAGTGCTAGAGAATGGGGCCGTACTAAACGCTACAATGAGCAGTTCTTC.

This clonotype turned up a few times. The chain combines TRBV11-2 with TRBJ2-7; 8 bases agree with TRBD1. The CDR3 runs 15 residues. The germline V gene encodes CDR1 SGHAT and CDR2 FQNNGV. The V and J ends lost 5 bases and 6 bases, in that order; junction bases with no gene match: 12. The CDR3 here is CASSPNLGQGIEQYF. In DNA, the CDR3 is TGTGCCAGCAGCCCGAACCTAGGACAGGGAATCGAGCAGTACTTC. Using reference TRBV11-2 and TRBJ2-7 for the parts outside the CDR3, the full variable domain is EAGVAQSPRYKIIEKRQSVAFWCNPISGHATLYWYQQILGQGPKLLIQFQNNGVVDDSQLPKDRFSAERLKGVDSTLKIQPAKLEDSAVYLCASSPNLGQGIEQYFGPGTRLTVT.

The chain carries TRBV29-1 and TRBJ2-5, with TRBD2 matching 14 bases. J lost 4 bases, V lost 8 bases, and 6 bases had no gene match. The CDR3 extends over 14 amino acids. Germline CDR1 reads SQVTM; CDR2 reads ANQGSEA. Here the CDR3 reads CSLRLAGGRETQYF. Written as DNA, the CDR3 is TGCAGCTTGAGACTAGCGGGAGGGCGAGAGACCCAGTACTTC.

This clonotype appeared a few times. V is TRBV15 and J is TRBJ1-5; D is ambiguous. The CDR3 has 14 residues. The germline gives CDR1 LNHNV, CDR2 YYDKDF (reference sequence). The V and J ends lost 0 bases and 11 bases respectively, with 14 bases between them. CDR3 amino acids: CATSRDPGYGAQHF. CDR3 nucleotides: TGTGCCACCAGCAGAGACCCCGGTTACGGTGCCCAGCATTTT.

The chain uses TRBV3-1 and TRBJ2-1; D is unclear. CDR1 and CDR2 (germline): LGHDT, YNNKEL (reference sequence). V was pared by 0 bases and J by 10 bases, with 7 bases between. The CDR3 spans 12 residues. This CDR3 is CASSQDPREQFF. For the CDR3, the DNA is TGTGCCAGCAGCCAAGACCCAAGGGAGCAGTTCTTC.

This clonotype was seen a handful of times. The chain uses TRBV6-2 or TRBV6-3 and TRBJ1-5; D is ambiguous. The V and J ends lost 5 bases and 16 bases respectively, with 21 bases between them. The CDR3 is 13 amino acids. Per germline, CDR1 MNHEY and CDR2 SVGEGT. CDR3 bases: TGTGCCAGCAGTCCCCGGACGCAGGTCCTCTGTCATTTT. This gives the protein CASSPRTQVLCHF.

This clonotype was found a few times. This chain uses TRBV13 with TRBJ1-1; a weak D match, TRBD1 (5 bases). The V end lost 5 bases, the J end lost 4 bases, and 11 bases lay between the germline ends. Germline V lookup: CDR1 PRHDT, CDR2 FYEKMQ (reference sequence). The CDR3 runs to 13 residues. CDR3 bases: TGTGCCAGCAGCCCTCGAGGGGCCACTGAAGCTTTCTTT. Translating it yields CASSPRGATEAFF.

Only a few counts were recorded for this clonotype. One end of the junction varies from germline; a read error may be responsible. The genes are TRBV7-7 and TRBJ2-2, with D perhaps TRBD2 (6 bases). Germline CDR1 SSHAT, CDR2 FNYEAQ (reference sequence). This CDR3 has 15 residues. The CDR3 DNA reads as TGTGCTAGCAGCTTGGGACTTCCGAACACCGGGGAGCTGTTTTTT. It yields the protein CASSLGLPNTGELFF.

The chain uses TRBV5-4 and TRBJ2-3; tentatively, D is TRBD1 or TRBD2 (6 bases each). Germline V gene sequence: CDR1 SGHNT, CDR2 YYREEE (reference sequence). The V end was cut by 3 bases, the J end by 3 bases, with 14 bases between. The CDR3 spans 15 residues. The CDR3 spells CASSWGASGTDTQYF. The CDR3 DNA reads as TGTGCCAGCAGCTGGGGGGCCTCGGGAACAGATACGCAGTATTTT.

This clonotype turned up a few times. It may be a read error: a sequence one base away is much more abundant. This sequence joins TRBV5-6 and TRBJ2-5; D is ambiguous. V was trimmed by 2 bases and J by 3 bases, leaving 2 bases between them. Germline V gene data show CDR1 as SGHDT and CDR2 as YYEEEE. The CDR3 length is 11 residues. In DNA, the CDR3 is TGTGCCAGCAGCTTTGAAGAGACCCAGTACTTC. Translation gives CASSFEETQYF.

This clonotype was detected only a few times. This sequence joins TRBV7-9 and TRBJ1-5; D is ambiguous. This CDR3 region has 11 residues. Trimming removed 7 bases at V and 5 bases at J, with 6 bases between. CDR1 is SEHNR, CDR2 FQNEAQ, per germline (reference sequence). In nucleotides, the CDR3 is TGTGCCAGCAACTGGGATCAGCCCCAGCATTTT. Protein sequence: CASNWDQPQHF.